This T cell receptor beta chain appears in the sequencing data of a study of molecular identifiers for immune sequencing clone quantification (dated by TCRdb to the late 2010s). The study in broad terms: For a replicate experiment, the RNA from either approximately 20,000 or 100,000 naive CD8 T cells was divided into five aliquots, and four of those aliquots went on to sequencing. This methods study used CD8 T cells to benchmark TCR RNA copy counting and molecular-identifier clustering-based TCR repertoire sequencing (MIDCIRS). The study at large found these results: Approximately 3.3 recovered TCR RNA copies per cell were obtained by modeling, versus about 10 by digital PCR, implying a capture efficiency of about 30%. In CMV-specific effector cells, clones with more than 20 RNA copies accounted for over 99% of molecules, whereas in naive cells such clones accounted for under 1%. Spiked-in Jurkat TCR RNA equivalent to a single cell was reported to be detectable even among approximately 1 million naive CD8 T cells. The naive libraries included spiked-in Jurkat TCR RNA (around 10 copies' worth), and this RNA is not part of the donor repertoire. Highly expanded clone sizes could be underestimated because identical TCR molecules may share a barcode. When barcode sub-clustering was omitted, TCR diversity was inflated by chimeric consensus sequences, with chimeras reaching as high as 47%.

The library relied on PCR. The sequencer was a NextSeq 500. Bulk TCR libraries were generated as previously described, with the TCR primers listed in Table S5 used. The Qiagen AllPrep DNA/RNA kit was used to purify total RNA. Reads from multiple sequencing runs of the same library were pooled before analysis. The source study handled its data this way. Only reads with exact TCR constant sequence were kept, trimmed to 150 nt, and grouped by their 12-nt molecular barcodes. Reads within each barcode group were sub-clustered using a 15% Levenshtein threshold, and quality-weighted consensus sequences were constructed for each RNA molecule. Non-functional sequences were removed, as were lower-count sequences one edit away from another. Based on a fit of two negative binomial distributions, barcode sub-clusters having less than 20% of the maximum read count were discarded. TCRdb reanalyzed the raw reads on its own, using fastp at Q25 for trimming and MiXCR for clone calling, and kept in-frame beta chains. For every CDR3 protein sequence, its rows merge into one entry that carries the most common genes and DNA. Clone size and V and J calls follow TCRdb, not the original study. This sample gives approximately 500,000 distinct CDR3 sequences in total; roughly 24% of them show up just once. Around 0.78% of the sample rests with the top ten.

Naive CD8 T cell libraries were made from about 20,000 to 1,000,000 sorted cells using 10%, 30% or 50% of purified RNA. Naive CD8 T cells were FACS-sorted as CD8+CD4-CCR7+CD45RA+ on a BD FACSAria II into RLT Plus buffer. Roughly ten TCR copies' worth of Jurkat RNA were spiked into roughly 17,000-1,100,000 naive CD8 T cell samples to test detection sensitivity. CD8 T cells were enriched with RosetteSep CD8+ T Cell Enrichment Cocktail and Ficoll-Paque, followed by ACK red cell lysis. Reading the germline V gene gives CDR1 SQVTM and CDR2 ANQGSEA. V is clipped by 6 bases and J by 8 bases, and the sequence between their germline boundaries is 16 bases long. Counted from cysteine to phenylalanine, this CDR3 has 12 amino acids. Just CDR3 DNA is preserved here, 36 bases in frame from base 1. This clonotype has more than one count but fewer than ten. The clone's antigen remains unknown. No base quality values were provided; no much bigger clone lies one nucleotide off.

The sample consisted of naive CD8+ T cells from blood, with Jurkat cell RNA spiked in. According to the study, the label for this sample's cell subset or site signals: FACS-sorted CD8+CD4-CCR7+CD45RA+ naive T cells. The TCR sequence derives from a human donor in good health. Some libraries in this study had Jurkat cell RNA spiked in. The rearranged segments are TRBV29-1 and TRBJ1-2, with TRBD1 as a weak D call on 5 bases. In nucleotide form, the sequence is TGCAGCGTCCTTGAAGGGGCGGGCGGCTACACCTTC. This yields the protein CSVLEGAGGYTF.